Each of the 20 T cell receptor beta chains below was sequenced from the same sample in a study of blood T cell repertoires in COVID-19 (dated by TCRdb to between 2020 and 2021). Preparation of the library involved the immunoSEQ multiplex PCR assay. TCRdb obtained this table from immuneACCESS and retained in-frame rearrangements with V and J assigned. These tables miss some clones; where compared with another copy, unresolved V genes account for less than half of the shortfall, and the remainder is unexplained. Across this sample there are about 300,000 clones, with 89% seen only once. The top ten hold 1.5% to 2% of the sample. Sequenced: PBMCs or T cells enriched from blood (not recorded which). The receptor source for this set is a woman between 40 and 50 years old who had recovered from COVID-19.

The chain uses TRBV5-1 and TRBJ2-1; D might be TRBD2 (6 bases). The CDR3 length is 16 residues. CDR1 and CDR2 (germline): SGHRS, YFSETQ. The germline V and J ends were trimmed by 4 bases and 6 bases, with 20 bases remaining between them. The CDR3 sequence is CASSPLLRESVNEQFF. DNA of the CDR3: TGCGCCAGCAGCCCCCTCTTACGGGAGTCCGTCAATGAGCAGTTCTTC.

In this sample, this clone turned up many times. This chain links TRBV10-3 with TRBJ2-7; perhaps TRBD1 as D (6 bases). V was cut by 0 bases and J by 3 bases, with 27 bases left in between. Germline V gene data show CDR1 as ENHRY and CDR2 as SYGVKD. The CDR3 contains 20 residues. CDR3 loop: CAISESSGVRGHPINYEQYF. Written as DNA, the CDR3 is TGTGCCATCAGTGAGTCTTCTGGGGTACGGGGACATCCGATCAACTACGAGCAGTACTTC.

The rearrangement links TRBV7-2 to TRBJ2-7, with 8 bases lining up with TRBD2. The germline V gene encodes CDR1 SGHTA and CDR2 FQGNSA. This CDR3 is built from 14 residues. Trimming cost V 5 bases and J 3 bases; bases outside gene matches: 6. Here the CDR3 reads CASSPLAGLYEQYF. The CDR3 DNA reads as TGTGCCAGCAGCCCTTTAGCGGGGCTCTACGAGCAGTACTTC.

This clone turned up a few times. The CDR3 DNA is TGCGCCAGCAGCTTGGCCCCTAGCGGGGGGATGATGGAGACCCAGTACTTC. Amino acids: CASSLAPSGGMMETQYF. The V gene is TRBV5-1, the J gene TRBJ2-5; 11 positions agree with TRBD2. J gave up 5 bases and V 0 bases, and 9 bases lay outside the gene matches. The CDR3 length is 17 residues. Looked up from germline, CDR1 is SGHRS and CDR2 is YFSETQ.

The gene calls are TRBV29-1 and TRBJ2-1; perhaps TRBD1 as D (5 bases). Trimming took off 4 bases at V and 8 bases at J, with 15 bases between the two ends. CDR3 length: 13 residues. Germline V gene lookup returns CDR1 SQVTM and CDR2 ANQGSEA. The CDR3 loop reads CSVGWTISDEQFF. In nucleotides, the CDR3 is TGCAGCGTTGGCTGGACAATAAGCGATGAGCAGTTCTTC.

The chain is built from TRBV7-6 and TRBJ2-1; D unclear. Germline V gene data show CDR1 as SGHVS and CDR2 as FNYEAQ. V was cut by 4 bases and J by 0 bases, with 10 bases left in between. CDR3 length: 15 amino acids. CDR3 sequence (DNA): TGTGCCAGCAGCTCGACTCCCAGCTCCTACAATGAGCAGTTCTTC. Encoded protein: CASSSTPSSYNEQFF.

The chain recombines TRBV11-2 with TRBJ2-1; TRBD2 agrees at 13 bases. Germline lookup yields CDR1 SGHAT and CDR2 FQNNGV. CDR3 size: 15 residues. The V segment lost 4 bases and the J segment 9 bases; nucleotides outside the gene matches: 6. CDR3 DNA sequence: TGTGCCAGCAGCTCGGGGACTAGCGGGAAGGTTGAGCAGTTCTTC. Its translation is CASSSGTSGKVEQFF. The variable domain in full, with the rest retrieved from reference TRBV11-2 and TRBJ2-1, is EAGVAQSPRYKIIEKRQSVAFWCNPISGHATLYWYQQILGQGPKLLIQFQNNGVVDDSQLPKDRFSAERLKGVDSTLKIQPAKLEDSAVYLCASSSGTSGKVEQFFGPGTRLTVL.

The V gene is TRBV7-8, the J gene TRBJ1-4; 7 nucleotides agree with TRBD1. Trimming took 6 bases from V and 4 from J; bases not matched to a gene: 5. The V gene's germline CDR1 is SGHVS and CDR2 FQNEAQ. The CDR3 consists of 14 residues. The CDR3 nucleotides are TGTGCCAGCAGACCCGACAGGGTTAATGAAAAACTGTTTTTT. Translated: CASRPDRVNEKLFF.

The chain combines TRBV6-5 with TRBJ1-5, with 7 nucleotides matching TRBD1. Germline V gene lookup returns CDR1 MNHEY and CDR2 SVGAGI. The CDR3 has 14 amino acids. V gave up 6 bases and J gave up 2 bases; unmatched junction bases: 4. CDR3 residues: CASRKTGGNQPQHF. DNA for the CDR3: TGTGCCAGCAGAAAAACAGGGGGCAATCAGCCCCAGCATTTT.

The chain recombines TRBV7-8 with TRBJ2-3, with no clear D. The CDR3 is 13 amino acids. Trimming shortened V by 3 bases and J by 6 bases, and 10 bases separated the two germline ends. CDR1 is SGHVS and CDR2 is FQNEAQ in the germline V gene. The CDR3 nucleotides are TGTGCCAGCAGCTTCAACCCAGGTGATACGCAGTATTTT. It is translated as CASSFNPGDTQYF.

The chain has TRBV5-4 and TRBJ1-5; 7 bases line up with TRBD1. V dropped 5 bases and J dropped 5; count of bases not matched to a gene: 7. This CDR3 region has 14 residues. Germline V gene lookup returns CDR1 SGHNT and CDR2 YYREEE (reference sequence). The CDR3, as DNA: TGTGCCAGCAGAAGAGGGGGCCGCGATCAGCCCCAGCATTTT. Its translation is CASRRGGRDQPQHF.

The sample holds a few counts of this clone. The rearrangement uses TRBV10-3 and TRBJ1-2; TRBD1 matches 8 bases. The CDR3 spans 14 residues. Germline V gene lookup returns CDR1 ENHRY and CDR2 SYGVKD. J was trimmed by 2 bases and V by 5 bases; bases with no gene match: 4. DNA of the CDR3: TGTGCCATCAGTACAGGGGGGAAGAACTATGGCTACACCTTC. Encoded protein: CAISTGGKNYGYTF.

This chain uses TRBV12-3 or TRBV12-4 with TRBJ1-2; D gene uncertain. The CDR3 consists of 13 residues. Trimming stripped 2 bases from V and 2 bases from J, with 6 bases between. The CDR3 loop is CASSLLRNYGYTF. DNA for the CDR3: TGTGCCAGCAGTTTACTACGCAACTATGGCTACACCTTC.

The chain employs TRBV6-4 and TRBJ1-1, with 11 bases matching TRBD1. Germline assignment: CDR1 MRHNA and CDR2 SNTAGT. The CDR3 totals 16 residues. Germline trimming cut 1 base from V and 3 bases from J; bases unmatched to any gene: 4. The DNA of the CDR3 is TGTGCCAGCAGTGACTGGACAGGGGGCGAGGACACTGAAGCTTTCTTT. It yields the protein CASSDWTGGEDTEAFF.

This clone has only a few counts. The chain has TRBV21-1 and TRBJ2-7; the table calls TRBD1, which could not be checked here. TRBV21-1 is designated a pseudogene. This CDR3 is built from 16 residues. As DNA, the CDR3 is TGTGCCAGCATCCCGAATGTAGGGACAGATTTCTACGAGCAGTACTTC. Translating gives CASIPNVGTDFYEQYF.

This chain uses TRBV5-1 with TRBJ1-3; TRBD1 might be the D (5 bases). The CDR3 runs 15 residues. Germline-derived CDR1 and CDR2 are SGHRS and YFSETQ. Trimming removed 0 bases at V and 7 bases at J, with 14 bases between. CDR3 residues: CASSLASGAGNTIYF. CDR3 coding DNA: TGCGCCAGCAGCTTGGCCTCCGGGGCGGGGAACACCATATATTTT.

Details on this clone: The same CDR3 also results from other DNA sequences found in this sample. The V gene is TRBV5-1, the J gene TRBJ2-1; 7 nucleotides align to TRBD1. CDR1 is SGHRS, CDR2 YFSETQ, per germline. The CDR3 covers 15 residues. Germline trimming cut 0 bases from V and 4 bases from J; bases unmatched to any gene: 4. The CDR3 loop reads CASSLAGDSYNEQFF. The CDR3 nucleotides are TGCGCCAGCAGCTTGGCCGGGGACAGTTACAATGAGCAGTTCTTC.

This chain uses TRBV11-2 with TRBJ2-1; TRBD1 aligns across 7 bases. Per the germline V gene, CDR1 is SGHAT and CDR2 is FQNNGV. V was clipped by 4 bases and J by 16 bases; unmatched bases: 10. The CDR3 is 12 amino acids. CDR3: CASSSGQKEPFF. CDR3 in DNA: TGTGCCAGCAGCTCGGGACAGAAGGAACCCTTCTTC. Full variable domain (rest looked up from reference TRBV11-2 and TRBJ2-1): EAGVAQSPRYKIIEKRQSVAFWCNPISGHATLYWYQQILGQGPKLLIQFQNNGVVDDSQLPKDRFSAERLKGVDSTLKIQPAKLEDSAVYLCASSSGQKEPFFGPGTRLTVL.

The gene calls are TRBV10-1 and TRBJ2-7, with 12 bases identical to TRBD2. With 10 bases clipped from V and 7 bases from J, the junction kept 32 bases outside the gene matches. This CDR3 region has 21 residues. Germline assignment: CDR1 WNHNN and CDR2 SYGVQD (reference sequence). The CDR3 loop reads CATNHPTGSWTSGVVTPEQYF. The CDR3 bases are TGCGCCACCAATCACCCCACGGGATCTTGGACTAGCGGGGTTGTCACTCCTGAGCAGTACTTC.

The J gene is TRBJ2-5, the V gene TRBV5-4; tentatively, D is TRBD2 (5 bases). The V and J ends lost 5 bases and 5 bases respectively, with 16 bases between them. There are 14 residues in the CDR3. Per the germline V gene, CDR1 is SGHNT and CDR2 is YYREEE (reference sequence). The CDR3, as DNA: TGTGCCAGCAGTCATCCGGGGATACGCGAGACCCAGTACTTC. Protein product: CASSHPGIRETQYF.